Listed below are T cell receptor beta chains from one sample, sequenced in a study of CD8 T cells in Susac syndrome. TCRdb ran MiXCR on the immunoSEQ multiplex PCR reads and lists one entry per CDR3 protein. The sample consists of about 300,000 distinct CDR3 sequences, around 91% of them appearing once. The sequenced sample consisted of CD8+ T cells from PBMCs. These receptors were taken from a human donor with multiple sclerosis. Both conserved end residues are part of each CDR3. A D gene is named only where the DNA matches it firmly. Size values are once, few and many counts, or a class for expanded clones, and some rows have none.

size: -
D: -
J: TRBJ2-7
V: TRBV10-3
CDR3: CAISESNRAYSYEQYF
DNA: TGTGCCATCAGTGAGTCAAACAGGGCCTACTCCTACGAGCAGTACTTC

size: -
D: -
J: TRBJ2-1
V: TRBV2
CDR3: CASSDRGNEQFF
DNA: TGTGCCAGCAGTGATCGGGGGAATGAGCAGTTCTTC

size: -
D: -
J: TRBJ2-5
V: TRBV25-1
CDR3: CASSVGARRTETQYF
DNA: TGTGCCAGCAGTGTTGGGGCCAGGCGAACTGAGACCCAGTACTTC

size: -
D: -
J: TRBJ2-7
V: TRBV20-1
CDR3: CSAGEPREQYF
DNA: TGCAGTGCCGGCGAGCCGCGCGAGCAGTACTTC

size: once
D: -
J: TRBJ1-1
V: TRBV20-1
CDR3: CSAREAEVMNTEAFF
DNA: TGCAGTGCTAGAGAGGCGGAGGTCATGAACACTGAAGCTTTCTTT

size: -
D: -
J: TRBJ2-6
V: TRBV11-1
CDR3: CASSPAEPSSGANVLTF
DNA: TGTGCCAGCAGCCCCGCGGAACCGAGCTCTGGGGCCAACGTCCTGACTTTC

size: -
D: -
J: TRBJ2-3
V: TRBV6-5
CDR3: CASSFNEGADTQYF
DNA: TGTGCCAGCAGTTTTAACGAGGGGGCAGATACGCAGTATTTT

size: -
D: TRBD1
J: TRBJ2-5
V: TRBV7-9
CDR3: CASSFSNQGARETQYF
DNA: TGTGCCAGCAGCTTCTCTAACCAGGGGGCGAGGGAGACCCAGTACTTC

size: -
D: -
J: TRBJ2-7
V: TRBV7-9
CDR3: CASSLPDYEQYF
DNA: TGTGCCAGCAGCTTACCCGACTACGAGCAGTACTTC

size: few
D: -
J: TRBJ2-3
V: TRBV6-4
CDR3: CASSDSSQGSTDTQYF
DNA: TGTGCCAGCAGTGACTCGAGCCAGGGCAGCACAGATACGCAGTATTTT

size: -
D: -
J: TRBJ1-1
V: TRBV30
CDR3: CAWRYSGDTEAFF
DNA: TGTGCCTGGAGATATTCTGGGGACACTGAAGCTTTCTTT

size: -
D: TRBD1
J: TRBJ2-3
V: TRBV2
CDR3: CASSEPRTGSTDTQYF
DNA: TGTGCCAGCAGTGAACCCCGGACAGGATCCACAGATACGCAGTATTTT

size: -
D: -
J: TRBJ2-1
V: TRBV30
CDR3: CAWSVRPESSYNEQFF
DNA: TGTGCCTGGAGTGTACGTCCCGAGTCGTCCTACAATGAGCAGTTCTTC

size: once
D: TRBD1
J: TRBJ2-7
V: TRBV27
CDR3: CASSSLGGTGSYEQYF
DNA: TGTGCCAGCAGTTCCCTAGGAGGGACAGGTTCCTACGAGCAGTACTTC

size: -
D: TRBD2
J: TRBJ2-1
V: TRBV19
CDR3: CASSMGSGSYNEQFF
DNA: TGTGCCAGTAGTATGGGTAGCGGGAGCTACAATGAGCAGTTCTTC

size: -
D: -
J: TRBJ2-2
V: TRBV7-2
CDR3: CASSPVSTGELFF
DNA: TGTGCCAGCAGCCCCGTATCGACCGGGGAGCTGTTTTTT

size: -
D: -
J: TRBJ2-1
V: TRBV27
CDR3: CASSPLNYNEQFF
DNA: TGTGCCAGCAGTCCCCTCAACTACAATGAGCAGTTCTTC

size: -
D: TRBD1
J: TRBJ2-1
V: TRBV4-3
CDR3: CASSQGSGGSYNEQFF
DNA: TGCGCCAGCAGCCAGGGCTCAGGGGGATCCTACAATGAGCAGTTCTTC

size: once
D: -
J: TRBJ1-2
V: TRBV5-1
CDR3: CASSFGLNYGYTF
DNA: TGCGCCAGCAGCTTCGGACTCAACTATGGCTACACCTTC

size: -
D: -
J: TRBJ2-7
V: TRBV5-1
CDR3: CASSLGWGATDYEQYF
DNA: TGCGCCAGCAGCTTGGGTTGGGGGGCGACCGACTACGAGCAGTACTTC

size: -
D: -
J: TRBJ2-7
V: TRBV7-9
CDR3: CASSSVVRASYEQYF
DNA: TGTGCCAGCAGCTCCGTCGTGAGGGCTTCCTACGAGCAGTACTTC

size: -
D: TRBD1
J: TRBJ1-1
V: TRBV12-3/TRBV12-4
CDR3: CASSYAWDRVNTEAFF
DNA: TGTGCCAGCAGTTACGCATGGGACAGGGTCAACACTGAAGCTTTCTTT

size: -
D: TRBD1
J: TRBJ2-1
V: TRBV7-8
CDR3: CASSLAGQGFYNEQFF
DNA: TGTGCCAGCAGCTTAGCGGGACAGGGGTTCTACAATGAGCAGTTCTTC

size: -
D: -
J: TRBJ2-1
V: TRBV15
CDR3: CATRSGTTLSYNEQFF
DNA: TGTGCCACCAGGTCCGGGACGACACTGAGTTACAATGAGCAGTTCTTC